This TCR beta chain was retrieved from a study of blood T cells in healthy people across ages. Overall study context: Every two T cells gave about one barcoded beta molecule via template switching.

A word on this clonotype: Antigen unknown.

Using a J-beta primer mix together with a sample-barcoded 5' primer, a second PCR was run for roughly 7 to 12 cycles. TCRdb re-called the 5' RACE reads through MiXCR, storing one row per CDR3 protein. The table shows around 990,000 distinct CDR3 sequences, with more than 30% occurring only once. Germline V lookup: CDR1 SNHLY, CDR2 FYNNEI. The junction had 5 bases not matched to a gene; V was cut back by 8 bases and J by 1 base. This CDR3 comprises 14 residues. Study results and limitations: The lack of PBMC sorting stopped any conclusive naive versus antigen-experienced comparison. Long-lived donors had more naive CD4+ cells and higher diversity than aged donors.

The chain links TRBV2 to TRBJ1-1; 9 bases fit TRBD1. The sample taken for sequencing was blood. This sequence was found in a man younger than 35 in good health. CDR3 region: CASGLGQGNTEAFF. As DNA, the CDR3 is TGTGCCAGCGGATTGGGACAGGGGAACACTGAAGCTTTCTTT.